What follows is one T cell receptor beta chain and its context. Its antigen is unknown. The CDR3 sequence is 12 residues long. Germline lookup yields CDR1 SQVTM and CDR2 ANQGSEA. The data were obtained in a study of monozygotic twins with inflammatory bowel disease. General study points: Treatment differences in immunosuppression may have added variability to the repertoires of patients. IBD patients shared fewer clonotypes with others than healthy twins, especially with disease activity. There was no way to distinguish the different T cell subtypes.

Each of TCRalpha and TCRbeta cDNA went through two nested PCRs, lasting approximately 16 and 10 cycles. TCRdb re-called the 5' RACE reads and gives one entry per CDR3 protein, without DNA. The sample table sets out tens of thousands of distinct CDR3 sequences. The material sequenced was blood. The TCR was taken from a human donor with ulcerative colitis or Crohn's disease, or a healthy co-twin of an affected twin (not recorded which). The rearrangement links TRBV29-1 to TRBJ1-2. The CDR3 sequence: CSVEGGPHGYTF.